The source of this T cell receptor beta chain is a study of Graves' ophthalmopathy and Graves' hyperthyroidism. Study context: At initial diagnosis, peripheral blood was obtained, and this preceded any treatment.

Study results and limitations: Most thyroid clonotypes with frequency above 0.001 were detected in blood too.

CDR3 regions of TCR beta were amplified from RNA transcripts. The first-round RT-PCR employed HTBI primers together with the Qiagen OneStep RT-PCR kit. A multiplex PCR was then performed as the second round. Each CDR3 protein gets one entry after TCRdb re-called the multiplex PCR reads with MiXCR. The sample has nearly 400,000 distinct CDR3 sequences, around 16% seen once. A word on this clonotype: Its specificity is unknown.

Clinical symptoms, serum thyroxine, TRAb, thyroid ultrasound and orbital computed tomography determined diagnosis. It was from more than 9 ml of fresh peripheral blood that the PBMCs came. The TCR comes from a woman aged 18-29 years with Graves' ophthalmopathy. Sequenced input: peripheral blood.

The CDR3 is CASSEWEVPYEQYF. The CDR3 bases are TGTGCCAGCAGTGAATGGGAGGTCCCCTACGAGCAGTACTTC. The rearrangement uses TRBV6-1 and TRBJ2-7; TRBD2 might be the D (6 bases). The CDR3 runs 14 residues. The germline CDR1 and CDR2 sequences are MNHNS and SASEGT. Trimming pared 2 bases from V and 2 bases from J, leaving 10 bases between.